The rows below give T cell receptor beta chains drawn from one sample of a study of vaccination and CD4 T cells after COVID-19. MiXCR was run by TCRdb on the PCR reads, yielding one entry per CDR3 protein. The sample records over 12,000 distinct CDR3 sequences, over 45% being singletons. For these receptors, no antigen is known. Source material: CD4+ T cells from blood, cultured in vitro. Every receptor here comes from a human donor who had recovered from COVID-19. Both conserved end residues are part of each CDR3. Each record gives: V gene, clone size, J gene, D gene, CDR3 DNA, CDR3 protein. A D gene is named only where the DNA matches it firmly. Size tells how often a clone was seen (once, few, many) or the class of an expanded clone, and some rows leave it out.

v_gene: TRBV29-1; abundance: few; j_gene: TRBJ2-1; d_gene: NA; CDR3nt: TGCAGCGTTGGGGAGCTAGGGGCCTACAATGAGCAGTTCTTC; CDR3aa: CSVGELGAYNEQFF
v_gene: TRBV25-1; abundance: NA; j_gene: TRBJ2-5; d_gene: NA; CDR3nt: TGTGCCAGCAGCATAGGAGGGGGACAAGAGACCCAGTACTTC; CDR3aa: CASSIGGGQETQYF
v_gene: TRBV6-4; abundance: NA; j_gene: TRBJ1-2; d_gene: NA; CDR3nt: TGTGCCAGCAGTGAGTCTCCGGGTGGCTATGGCTACACCTTC; CDR3aa: CASSESPGGYGYTF
v_gene: TRBV6-5; abundance: medium-sized; j_gene: TRBJ2-7; d_gene: NA; CDR3nt: TGTGCCAGCAGTTACGCTTCTAGCTATGGGCAGTACTTC; CDR3aa: CASSYASSYGQYF
v_gene: TRBV7-2; abundance: NA; j_gene: TRBJ2-3; d_gene: NA; CDR3nt: TGTGCCAGCAGCGCTAGTGGCCTACGCACAGATACGCAGTATTTT; CDR3aa: CASSASGLRTDTQYF
v_gene: TRBV7-9; abundance: NA; j_gene: TRBJ1-6; d_gene: NA; CDR3nt: TGTGCCAGCAGCTTAGGGGCGGGAGATAATTCACCCCTCCACTTT; CDR3aa: CASSLGAGDNSPLHF
v_gene: TRBV6-2/TRBV6-3; abundance: few; j_gene: TRBJ2-5; d_gene: TRBD2; CDR3nt: TGTGCCAGCAGTTCCCATGCTAGCGGGAACCAAGAGACCCAGTACTTC; CDR3aa: CASSSHASGNQETQYF
v_gene: TRBV7-8; abundance: NA; j_gene: TRBJ2-2; d_gene: NA; CDR3nt: TGTGCCAGCAGCTCAACCAGCTTCGGCGGGGAGCTGTTTTTT; CDR3aa: CASSSTSFGGELFF
v_gene: TRBV7-3; abundance: NA; j_gene: TRBJ1-1; d_gene: NA; CDR3nt: TGTGCCAGCAGCGTCCGGGGGGACACTGAAGCTTTCTTT; CDR3aa: CASSVRGDTEAFF
v_gene: TRBV6-1; abundance: NA; j_gene: TRBJ1-4; d_gene: NA; CDR3nt: TGTGCCAGCAGACGGGCGGGGACTAATGAAAAACTGTTTTTT; CDR3aa: CASRRAGTNEKLFF
v_gene: TRBV10-3; abundance: few; j_gene: TRBJ1-6; d_gene: NA; CDR3nt: TGTGCCATCAGTGAGTTAGGACAGAATTCACCCCTCCACTTT; CDR3aa: CAISELGQNSPLHF
v_gene: TRBV27; abundance: few; j_gene: TRBJ1-2; d_gene: NA; CDR3nt: TGTGCCAGCAGTTCCCTGGGACTAAACTATGGCTACACCTTC; CDR3aa: CASSSLGLNYGYTF
v_gene: TRBV27; abundance: few; j_gene: TRBJ1-5; d_gene: NA; CDR3nt: TGTGCCAGCAGTCCTCGGGTACAGGTGAACAATCAGCCCCAGCATTTT; CDR3aa: CASSPRVQVNNQPQHF
v_gene: TRBV2; abundance: NA; j_gene: TRBJ1-1; d_gene: NA; CDR3nt: TGTGCCAGCAGTGAAGCGGTATTCAGCAGCGGGGCGAGGACTGAAGCTTTCTTT; CDR3aa: CASSEAVFSSGARTEAFF
v_gene: TRBV19; abundance: NA; j_gene: TRBJ2-1; d_gene: TRBD2; CDR3nt: TGTGCCAGTAGGCAGCTAGCGGGAAGTTTTGAGCAGTTCTTC; CDR3aa: CASRQLAGSFEQFF
v_gene: TRBV20-1; abundance: NA; j_gene: TRBJ2-1; d_gene: TRBD2; CDR3nt: TGCAGTGCCCCGGGACTAGCGGGAGCCAGCGAGCAGTTCTTC; CDR3aa: CSAPGLAGASEQFF
v_gene: TRBV7-3; abundance: NA; j_gene: TRBJ2-1; d_gene: NA; CDR3nt: TGTGCCAGCAGCTCCGGTGGCAATGAGCAGTTCTTC; CDR3aa: CASSSGGNEQFF
v_gene: TRBV20-1; abundance: NA; j_gene: TRBJ1-6; d_gene: NA; CDR3nt: TGCAGTGCTAGAGACTGGACCTCAAATTCACCCCTCCACTTT; CDR3aa: CSARDWTSNSPLHF
v_gene: TRBV7-2; abundance: few; j_gene: TRBJ1-2; d_gene: NA; CDR3nt: TGTGCCAGCAGCTTAGACAGGGTGTATGGCTACACCTTC; CDR3aa: CASSLDRVYGYTF